The rows below give T cell receptor beta chains drawn from one sample of a study of T cell repertoires in cytomegalovirus infection. Via MiXCR, TCRdb re-called the reads, giving one row per CDR3 protein. The sample yields approximately 180,000 distinct CDR3 sequences, about a sixth seen once. The specimen sequenced was CD8+ T cells from PBMCs. These receptors all come from a human donor in good health (CMV status not recorded). Some clones in this sample may be carry-over from other donors' samples. The CDR3 runs from the conserved cysteine through the conserved F or W. Fields, in order: D gene, V gene, clone size, J gene, CDR3 DNA, CDR3 protein. D genes are given only for firm matches. A clone size is listed for some rows: how often the clone was seen (once, few, many), or a class if it is expanded.

-	TRBV7-2	many	TRBJ1-1	TGTGCCAGCGAACACTCCCATCCAGGGGACACTGAAGCTTTCTTT	CASEHSHPGDTEAFF
-	TRBV18	few	TRBJ2-5	TGTGCCAGCTCACCAAGAACGCTGAAAGCGGAGACCCAGTACTTC	CASSPRTLKAETQYF
-	TRBV7-6	-	TRBJ2-7	TGTGCCAGCAGTGAGGGGATTCTCTCCGAGCAGTACTTC	CASSEGILSEQYF
-	TRBV7-2	-	TRBJ2-5	TGTGCCAGCAGCTTTACAGGGTTTTTAGAGACCCAGTACTTC	CASSFTGFLETQYF
TRBD2	TRBV5-5	-	TRBJ2-3	TGTGCCAGCAGCTTGGAGGGGTTAGCGGGCGATACGCAGTATTTT	CASSLEGLAGDTQYF
-	TRBV5-6	-	TRBJ2-7	TGTGCCAGCAGCACCGACGGATACGAGCAGTACTTC	CASSTDGYEQYF
TRBD1	TRBV19	-	TRBJ1-6	TGTGCCAGTAGTGCCCGGACAGGGGGCTCCGATTCTGGCCTCCACTTT	CASSARTGGSDSGLHF
-	TRBV7-6	-	TRBJ1-2	TGTGCCAGCAGCCCGGGACGCATGGACTATGGCTACACCTTC	CASSPGRMDYGYTF
-	TRBV7-2	-	TRBJ1-4	TGTGCCAGCAGCTCGGCCGGGAGACCTAATGAAAAACTGTTTTTT	CASSSAGRPNEKLFF
-	TRBV7-9	-	TRBJ1-5	TGTGCCAGCAGCCCCGATAATCAGCCCCAGCATTTT	CASSPDNQPQHF
TRBD1	TRBV7-6	-	TRBJ1-1	TGTGCCAGCAGCCCCGGACCTACAGGGGGTTCTGAAGCTTTCTTT	CASSPGPTGGSEAFF
-	TRBV7-9	-	TRBJ1-1	TGTGCCAGCAGCTTCCGACCGGGGGTGAACACTGAAGCTTTCTTT	CASSFRPGVNTEAFF
-	TRBV7-9	few	TRBJ2-7	TGTGCCAGCAGCCATATGAGACAGCCCTACGAGCAGTACTTC	CASSHMRQPYEQYF
-	TRBV7-2	-	TRBJ2-1	TGTGCCAGCAGCTTACCCTTCCCTAGTCATGAGCAGTTCTTC	CASSLPFPSHEQFF
-	TRBV6-2/TRBV6-3	-	TRBJ2-7	TGTGCCAGCAGTCAACGCCGTTCCTACGAGCAGTACTTC	CASSQRRSYEQYF
-	TRBV20-1	few	TRBJ2-7	TGCAGTGCTAGGAATAGCCCAGGGCCAACCTACGAGCAGTACTTC	CSARNSPGPTYEQYF
-	TRBV7-2	few	TRBJ2-3	TGTGCCAGCAGCTTAGCGGGTAGCGATACGCAGTATTTT	CASSLAGSDTQYF
-	TRBV7-2	-	TRBJ2-2	TGTGCCAGCAGCTTAAACAGGGTCACCGGGGAGCTGTTTTTT	CASSLNRVTGELFF
-	TRBV5-1	-	TRBJ2-1	TGCGCCAGCAGCTGGAGTAAGCAGGGGATTCGTTACAATGAGCAGTTCTTC	CASSWSKQGIRYNEQFF
-	TRBV7-2	many	TRBJ1-2	TGTGCCAGCAGAGGACTCAACTATGGCTACACCTTC	CASRGLNYGYTF
-	TRBV7-8	many	TRBJ2-7	TGTGCCAGCAGCTTAGTAAGTCAGGGGTTCTACGAGCAGTACTTC	CASSLVSQGFYEQYF
-	TRBV4-1	few	TRBJ1-1	TGCGCCAGCAGTCCCGTTCAGGGGACCACTGAAGCTTTCTTT	CASSPVQGTTEAFF
-	TRBV7-9	few	TRBJ1-5	TGTGCCAGCAGCTTATCAAAGGAGAATAGAGCCCAGCATTTT	CASSLSKENRAQHF
TRBD2	TRBV12-3/TRBV12-4	-	TRBJ2-4	TGTGCCAGCAGCGTGACTAGCTTGGCCAAAAACATTCAGTACTTC	CASSVTSLAKNIQYF
-	TRBV28	many	TRBJ2-5	TGTGCCAGCAGCCTAGGGGCTAGCGAAAAAGAGACCCAGTACTTC	CASSLGASEKETQYF
TRBD1	TRBV7-9	few	TRBJ2-1	TGTGCCAGCAGCCCTCGGACAGGGGGTCCCAATGAGCAGTTCTTC	CASSPRTGGPNEQFF
TRBD2	TRBV25-1	-	TRBJ2-1	TGTGCCAGCAGTGAGGGACTAGCGGCCAATGAGCAGTTCTTC	CASSEGLAANEQFF
-	TRBV4-2	-	TRBJ2-7	TGTGCCAGCAGCCAAGACACTGGGGAGCAGTACTTC	CASSQDTGEQYF
-	TRBV29-1	few	TRBJ2-7	TGCAGCGTAGAGATCACAGGGCGACTCCCCTACGAGCAGTACTTC	CSVEITGRLPYEQYF
TRBD1	TRBV14	once	TRBJ2-2	TGTGCCAGCAGCCAAGCCTTTAGGACAGGGGGAGTCGACGGGGAGCTGTTTTTT	CASSQAFRTGGVDGELFF
-	TRBV29-1	few	TRBJ1-2	TGCAGCGTCGAGCTATCCGGCTACACCTTC	CSVELSGYTF
-	TRBV7-6	-	TRBJ2-3	TGTGCCAGCAGCTTAGCTAGCGTGGGCCCCAGCACAGATACGCAGTATTTT	CASSLASVGPSTDTQYF
-	TRBV28	-	TRBJ2-1	TGTGCCAGCAGGGACAGCTCTTTATACAATGAGCAGTTCTTC	CASRDSSLYNEQFF
-	TRBV28	-	TRBJ1-2	TGTGCCAGCAGTCCGTACCGGGACCCGGCTTATGGCTACACCTTC	CASSPYRDPAYGYTF
TRBD2	TRBV7-8	few	TRBJ2-1	TGTGCCAGCAGCTCAGAAACAGCGGGGTTCTCCTACAATGAGCAGTTCTTC	CASSSETAGFSYNEQFF
TRBD2	TRBV6-5	-	TRBJ2-2	TGTGCCAGCAGTTATTTCTTCCGGACTAGCGGGGTGCTGAACACCGGGGAGCTGTTTTTT	CASSYFFRTSGVLNTGELFF
-	TRBV11-2	few	TRBJ1-1	TGTGCCAGCAGCGAGGGACTGTACACTGAAGCTTTCTTT	CASSEGLYTEAFF
-	TRBV28	-	TRBJ2-7	TGTGCCAGCAGTAAGGGCGAGGGGTGGGAGCAGTACTTC	CASSKGEGWEQYF
TRBD2	TRBV5-6	-	TRBJ2-1	TGTGCCAGCAGCCAAGGGGCTAGCGGGGACGGTGAGCAGTTCTTC	CASSQGASGDGEQFF
-	TRBV2	-	TRBJ2-3	TGTGCCAGCTCAGGTAGCACAGATACGCAGTATTTT	CASSGSTDTQYF
-	TRBV20-1	once	TRBJ1-1	TGCAGTGCTAGATTTAGGGGTGTTAACACTGAAGCTTTCTTT	CSARFRGVNTEAFF
-	TRBV12-3/TRBV12-4	few	TRBJ2-3	TGTGCCAGCAGTTCAAACGCCCCCACAGATACGCAGTATTTT	CASSSNAPTDTQYF
-	TRBV11-2	-	TRBJ2-7	TGTGCCAGCAGCTTCCCAGAAGGGTGGGGCTACGAGCAGTACTTC	CASSFPEGWGYEQYF
TRBD1	TRBV20-1	-	TRBJ2-3	TGCAGTGCAACGGACAGGTCCACAGATACGCAGTATTTT	CSATDRSTDTQYF
-	TRBV10-1	-	TRBJ2-3	TGCGCCAGCAGTTCGCTCCAACAGGGGCGGGGTACGCAGTATTTT	CASSSLQQGRGTQYF
-	TRBV14	-	TRBJ1-2	TGTGCCAGCAGCCAGATTGGGTTCGAGTCTAACTATGGCTACACCTTC	CASSQIGFESNYGYTF
-	TRBV12-3/TRBV12-4	few	TRBJ2-1	TGTGCCAGCAGGATTCGCACGGGGGGCCGAGACGGGGAGCAGTTCTTC	CASRIRTGGRDGEQFF